This T cell receptor (beta chain) was observed in a study of blood T cell repertoires in COVID-19. Overall study context: COVID-19 samples collected from the United States, Italy and Spain covered acute and convalescent phases. Nucleic acid was either cDNA or gDNA, and it came from T cells, B-cell-depleted T cells, or PBMCs.

This clone was counted between two and nine times. Study processing details: From reference gene primer amplification, estimates of nucleated cell counts were derived. Profiling relied on immunoSEQ multiplex PCR, and the TCRdb table lists in-frame clones only, not all of them. V and J calls and clone size follow that table, whereas D and trimming were derived from the DNA. The sample records some 100,000 clones, roughly nine tenths being singletons. In germline, CDR1 is MNHEY, CDR2 SVGEGT. The CDR3 covers 14 residues. The V end was cut by 2 bases, the J end by 1 base, with 6 bases between. The receptor's source is a man aged 50-59 years with acute or convalescent COVID-19. Sequenced: peripheral blood. The rearrangement uses TRBV6-2 or TRBV6-3 and TRBJ1-5, with D unresolved. The CDR3 DNA sequence: TGTGCCAGCAGTTACAGTACAAGCAATCAGCCCCAGCATTTT. Translating gives CASSYSTSNQPQHF.